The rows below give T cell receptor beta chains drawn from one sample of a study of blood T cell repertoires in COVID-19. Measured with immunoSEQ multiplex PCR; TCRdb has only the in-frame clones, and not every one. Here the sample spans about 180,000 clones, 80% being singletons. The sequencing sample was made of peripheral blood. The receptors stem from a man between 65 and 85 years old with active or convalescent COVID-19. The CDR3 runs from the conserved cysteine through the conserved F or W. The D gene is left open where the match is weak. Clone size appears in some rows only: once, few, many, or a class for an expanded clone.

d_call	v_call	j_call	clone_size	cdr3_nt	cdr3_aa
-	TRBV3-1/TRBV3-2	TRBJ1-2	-	TGTGCCAGCAGCCATACAGGGAGCGGCTACACCTTC	CASSHTGSGYTF
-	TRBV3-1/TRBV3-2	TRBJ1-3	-	TGTGCCAGCAGCCAAGCAGCGGGCTCTGGAAACACCATATATTTT	CASSQAAGSGNTIYF
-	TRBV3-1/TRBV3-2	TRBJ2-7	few	TGTGCCAGCAGCCAAGTGGGGTACAGGGAAAGCTCCTACGAGCAGTACTTC	CASSQVGYRESSYEQYF
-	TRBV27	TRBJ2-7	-	TGTGCCAGCAGTTTAATTATCGAGCAGTACTTC	CASSLIIEQYF
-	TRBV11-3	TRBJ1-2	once	TGTGCCAGCAGCTTGGACGGGGGCTATGGCTACACCTTC	CASSLDGGYGYTF
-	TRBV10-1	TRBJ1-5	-	TGCGCCTACAGGGAAGACAATGATCAGCCCCAGCATTTT	CAYREDNDQPQHF
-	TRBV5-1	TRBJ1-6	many	TGCGCCAGCAGCGAGCGGACCCTGGCCTATAATTCACCCCTCCACTTT	CASSERTLAYNSPLHF
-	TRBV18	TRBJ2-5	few	TGTGCCAGCTCACCAGGAGGGGAAGAGACCCAGTACTTC	CASSPGGEETQYF
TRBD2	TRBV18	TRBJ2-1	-	TGTGCCAGCTCACTCAGCGGGGGGTACAATGAGCAGTTCTTC	CASSLSGGYNEQFF
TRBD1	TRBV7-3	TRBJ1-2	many	TGTGCCAGCAGCCCGGGGACAGGGAGGGGCTACACCTTC	CASSPGTGRGYTF
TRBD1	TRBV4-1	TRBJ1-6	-	TGCGCCAGCAGCCAAGTCGCGACAGGGGGTTATAATTCACCCCTCCACTTT	CASSQVATGGYNSPLHF
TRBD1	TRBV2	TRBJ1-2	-	TGTGCCAGCAAAAGGACAGGGGTCGAAGGCTACACCTTC	CASKRTGVEGYTF
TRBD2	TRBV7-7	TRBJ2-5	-	TGTGCCAGCAGCTTAGGGCTAGCGGGGGCTGAGACCCAGTACTTC	CASSLGLAGAETQYF
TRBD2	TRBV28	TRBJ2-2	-	TGTGCCAGCAGTCCCGGGGGACTAGCGGGAAACACCGGGGAGCTGTTTTTT	CASSPGGLAGNTGELFF
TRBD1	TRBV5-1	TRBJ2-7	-	TGCGCCAGCAGCTTGGGACAGGGGGCTTCCGAGCAGTACTTC	CASSLGQGASEQYF
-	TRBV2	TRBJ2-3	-	TGTGCCGGGGGGACAGCTTCTAGCACAGATACGCAGTATTTT	CAGGTASSTDTQYF
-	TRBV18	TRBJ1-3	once	TGTGCCAGCTCACCACCACAGGGCCTCTCTGGAAACACCATATATTTT	CASSPPQGLSGNTIYF
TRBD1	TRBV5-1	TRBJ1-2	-	TGCGCCAGCAGCGGAACGGGACAGGTTAACTATGGCTACACCTTC	CASSGTGQVNYGYTF
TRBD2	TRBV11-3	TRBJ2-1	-	TGTGCCAGCAGCTTAGATGGGACTCCTAGCGGGAGGAAAAATGAGCAGTTCTTC	CASSLDGTPSGRKNEQFF
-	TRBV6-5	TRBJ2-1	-	TGTGCCAGCAGTCCAACCCGGGATGAGCAGTTCTTC	CASSPTRDEQFF
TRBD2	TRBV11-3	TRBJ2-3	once	TGTGCCAGCAGCTCGACTAGCGGGGGGTGGGATACGCAGTATTTT	CASSSTSGGWDTQYF
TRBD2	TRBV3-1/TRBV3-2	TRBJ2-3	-	TGTGCCAGCAGCCTAGGGGGTTTAGCGGGAGGACCCTCGGATACGCAGTATTTT	CASSLGGLAGGPSDTQYF
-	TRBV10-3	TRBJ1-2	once	TGTGCCTCAAGAGGGTCGGAGGGATATGGCTACACCTTC	CASRGSEGYGYTF
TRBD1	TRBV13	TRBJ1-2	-	TGTGCATCCGACAGGGGTGCGAGCTATGGCTACACCTTC	CASDRGASYGYTF
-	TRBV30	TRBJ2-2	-	TGTGCCTGGAGCCAAAAGGGGGCCGGGGAGCTGTTTTTT	CAWSQKGAGELFF
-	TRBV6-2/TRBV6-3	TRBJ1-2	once	TGTGCCAGCAGTCTTCAGGCGGGGTTAGGTGGCTACACCTTC	CASSLQAGLGGYTF
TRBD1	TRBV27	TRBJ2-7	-	TGTGCCAGCAGTTTGGACGGGACAGCCTACGAGCAGTACTTC	CASSLDGTAYEQYF
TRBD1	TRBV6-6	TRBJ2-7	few	TGTGCCAGCAGGCCGGGACAGATCTACGAGCAGTACTTC	CASRPGQIYEQYF
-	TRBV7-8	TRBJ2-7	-	TGTGCCAGCAGCTCGGCAACCGGGATCCACTACGAGCAGTACTTC	CASSSATGIHYEQYF
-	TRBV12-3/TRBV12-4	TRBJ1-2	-	TGTGCCAGCGAGGGGGAACTAAACTATGGCTACACCTTC	CASEGELNYGYTF